The 18 T cell receptor beta chains below were found in one sample sequenced in a study of T cells in tuberculosis. TCRdb's copy holds only in-frame clones and misses some; the assay was immunoSEQ multiplex PCR. Among 40,000 to 45,000 clones listed, roughly 96% were seen once. The sample comprised PBMCs. These TCRs come from a donor between 10 and 35 years old with latent tuberculosis or without tuberculosis infection.

This clone has only one observation. V and J are TRBV6-5 and TRBJ2-7; D is undetermined. Per the germline V gene, CDR1 is MNHEY and CDR2 is SVGAGI. The V end lost 6 bases, the J end lost 2 bases, and 5 bases lay between the germline ends. The CDR3 is 11 residues long. DNA of the CDR3: TGTGCCAGCAGCCCGGCCTACGAGCAGTACTTC. Translation gives CASSPAYEQYF.

The chain links TRBV11-2 to TRBJ1-1, with unresolved D. The germline gives CDR1 SGHAT, CDR2 FQNNGV. V shed 0 bases and J shed 1 base, with 9 bases lying between them. The CDR3 totals 15 residues. CDR3 DNA sequence: TGTGCCAGCAGCTTAGAACCCCCAGGGAACACTGAAGCTTTCTTT. Translating it yields CASSLEPPGNTEAFF. Full variable domain (remainder filled in from reference TRBV11-2 and TRBJ1-1): EAGVAQSPRYKIIEKRQSVAFWCNPISGHATLYWYQQILGQGPKLLIQFQNNGVVDDSQLPKDRFSAERLKGVDSTLKIQPAKLEDSAVYLCASSLEPPGNTEAFFGQGTRLTVV.

This chain's CDR3 is CASSLAGRGRTSYEQYF. In DNA form, the CDR3 reads TGTGCCAGCAGCTTGGCCGGCAGGGGGCGGACCTCCTACGAGCAGTACTTC. V and J are TRBV5-4 and TRBJ2-7; TRBD1 aligns across 8 bases. This CDR3 has 17 residues. Germline assignment: CDR1 SGHNT and CDR2 YYREEE (reference sequence). J was trimmed by 0 bases and V by 0 bases; bases with no gene match: 8.

This CDR3 reads CASSVGIPGANVLTF. As DNA, the CDR3 is TGTGCCAGCAGTGTCGGGATTCCTGGGGCCAACGTCCTGACTTTC. V gene TRBV6-1 combines with J gene TRBJ2-6; possibly TRBD2 for D (5 bases). CDR1 is MNHNS and CDR2 is SASEGT in the germline V gene. This CDR3 region has 15 residues. Trimming removed 4 bases at V and 2 bases at J, with 9 bases between.

V and J are TRBV9 and TRBJ2-7; a possible D gene is TRBD2 (6 bases). From germline, CDR1 is SGDLS and CDR2 YYNGEE. V was trimmed by 4 bases and J by 3 bases, leaving 17 bases between them. The CDR3 consists of 15 residues. The CDR3 sequence is CASSRKGGTYYEQYF. The CDR3 bases are TGTGCCAGCAGCAGGAAGGGCGGGACTTACTACGAGCAGTACTTC.

The rearrangement links TRBV5-1 to TRBJ1-2; 9 positions agree with TRBD1. The CDR3 spans 13 residues. Losses at the gene ends were 4 bases for V and 6 bases for J; bases not matched to a gene: 4. Looked up from germline, CDR1 is SGHRS and CDR2 is YFSETQ. The CDR3 loop is CASSRDREDGYTF. The CDR3 region has the DNA TGCGCCAGCAGCAGGGACAGGGAGGATGGCTACACCTTC.

V and J are TRBV10-3 and TRBJ2-7; 9 positions match TRBD2. This CDR3 is 16 amino acids long. In germline, CDR1 is ENHRY, CDR2 SYGVKD. Trimming cost V 4 bases and J 4 bases; bases outside gene matches: 11. The CDR3 DNA follows: TGTGCCATCAGTGTTAGGTCTAGCGGGGTTTTTTACGAGCAGTACTTC. It yields the protein CAISVRSSGVFYEQYF.

The V call is TRBV9, the J call TRBJ1-3, with 10 bases identical to TRBD1. CDR3 length: 15 residues. V dropped 2 bases and J dropped 2; count of bases not matched to a gene: 1. Germline CDR1 and CDR2: SGDLS and YYNGEE. The CDR3 spells CASSVTGGPGNTIYF. As DNA, the CDR3 is TGTGCCAGCAGCGTGACAGGGGGCCCTGGAAACACCATATATTTT.

The V and J genes are TRBV4-2 and TRBJ2-1, with 11 bases matching TRBD2. CDR1 and CDR2 from the germline V gene are LGHNA and YNFKEQ. The ends lost 0 bases at V and 9 bases at J; junction bases unmatched: 10. The CDR3 loop spans 17 amino acids. CDR3 loop: CASSQEKLAGVVGEQFF. The CDR3 nucleotides are TGTGCCAGCAGCCAAGAGAAACTAGCGGGAGTGGTTGGTGAGCAGTTCTTC.

The rearrangement joins TRBV29-1 to TRBJ2-7, with 8 bases aligning to TRBD1. The J segment lost 3 bases and the V segment lost 7 bases, leaving 8 bases of the junction unmatched. The V gene's germline CDR1 is SQVTM and CDR2 ANQGSEA. The CDR3 consists of 13 residues. The CDR3 sequence: CSATDRAYYEQYF. Here the CDR3 DNA reads TGCAGCGCCACGGACAGGGCCTACTACGAGCAGTACTTC.

J is TRBJ2-7 and V is TRBV6-1, with 7 nucleotides matching TRBD1. This CDR3 is 14 amino acids long. J lost 1 base, V lost 2 bases, and 2 bases had no gene match. Germline V gene data show CDR1 as MNHNS and CDR2 as SASEGT. CDR3 region: CASSEMGQSYEQYF. For the CDR3, the DNA is TGTGCCAGCAGTGAAATGGGACAGTCCTACGAGCAGTACTTC.

The chain recombines TRBV30 with TRBJ1-5, with 10 bases that match TRBD1. CDR1 GTSNPN and CDR2 SVGIG come from the germline V gene (reference sequence). This CDR3 region has 15 residues. Germline trimming cut 3 bases from V and 2 bases from J; bases unmatched to any gene: 4. The CDR3 nucleotides read TGTGCCTGGAGCGGACAGGGGGAGGGCAATCAGCCCCAGCATTTT. Amino acid sequence: CAWSGQGEGNQPQHF. Drawing the rest from reference TRBV30 and TRBJ1-5, the complete variable domain is SQTIHQWPATLVQPVGSPLSLECTVEGTSNPNLYWYRQAAGRGLQLLFYSVGIGQISSEVPQNLSASRPQDRQFILSSKKLLLSDSGFYLCAWSGQGEGNQPQHFGDGTRLSIL.

V and J are TRBV6-1 and TRBJ1-1; D not resolved. With 0 bases removed from V and 0 bases from J, the gap between germline ends came to 8 bases. CDR3 size: 15 residues. Germline CDR1 and CDR2: MNHNS and SASEGT. CDR3 DNA sequence: TGTGCCAGCAGTGAAGCTTCCGCGGTGAACACTGAAGCTTTCTTT. It specifies CASSEASAVNTEAFF.

This clone was counted a single time. The V and J genes are TRBV19 and TRBJ2-5; 7 bases align to TRBD1. CDR3 size: 18 residues. Germline trimming cut 5 bases from V and 2 bases from J; bases unmatched to any gene: 17. Germline values: CDR1 LNHDA, CDR2 SQIVND (reference sequence). CDR3 DNA: TGTGCCAGTAGTGAGGGACAGTGGGTATCGTCCAAACAAGAGACCCAGTACTTC. Encoded protein: CASSEGQWVSSKQETQYF.

The chain combines TRBV10-1 with TRBJ1-5; 9 bases map to TRBD1. J lost 0 bases, V lost 6 bases, and 12 bases had no gene match. The CDR3 runs to 18 residues. Per germline, CDR1 WNHNN and CDR2 SYGVQD (reference sequence). For the CDR3, the DNA is TGCGCCAGCAGCGAGGACCCGGGACAGGGATATAGCAATCAGCCCCAGCATTTT. It is translated as CASSEDPGQGYSNQPQHF.

V is TRBV27 and J is TRBJ2-1; tentatively, D is TRBD1 (6 bases). The germline V gene has CDR1 MNHEY and CDR2 SMNVEV (reference sequence). CDR3 length equals 14 residues. V lost 5 bases, J lost 2 bases, and 10 bases lay in between. Here the CDR3 DNA reads TGTGCCAGCAGTCTCCAGGGGCCCTACAATGAGCAGTTCTTC. Protein: CASSLQGPYNEQFF.

This chain uses TRBV10-3 with TRBJ1-5; TRBD1 aligns across 10 bases. Germline V gene sequence: CDR1 ENHRY, CDR2 SYGVKD. CDR3 length: 15 residues. Losses at the gene ends were 6 bases for V and 3 bases for J; bases not matched to a gene: 5. In DNA, the CDR3 is TGTGCCATCAGCTCCGGGACAGGGGACAATCAGCCCCAGCATTTT. This codes for CAISSGTGDNQPQHF.

Only one count was recorded for this clone. The chain combines TRBV19 with TRBJ2-7; TRBD2 matches at 8 bases. CDR3 size: 15 residues. V lost 3 bases and J lost 0; bases outside the gene matches: 4. The germline CDR1 and CDR2 sequences are LNHDA and SQIVND (reference sequence). The DNA for the CDR3 is TGTGCCAGTAGTATGAGCGGGGGCCACTCCTACGAGCAGTACTTC. This translates into CASSMSGGHSYEQYF.